The clone carrying this TCR beta chain was found many times. Its target is unknown. The V and J ends lost 2 bases and 4 bases respectively, with 11 bases between them. The germline V gene encodes CDR1 SGHRS and CDR2 YFSETQ. The CDR3 totals 14 residues. This entry is derived from a study of T-cell reconstitution after alpha-beta-depleted transplantation in children. General observations from the study: When one year had passed after transplant, most T-cell counts and diversity came from newly produced T cells.

Unique molecular identifiers were incorporated during preparation of the TCRbeta library. One entry per CDR3 protein, called by TCRdb with MiXCR from the PCR reads. This table holds more than 100,000 distinct CDR3 sequences, more than 20% found once. The chain links TRBV5-1 to TRBJ2-3; D unresolved. This receptor was identified in a male patient between 2 and 10 years old who had a stem cell transplant for chronic granulomatous disease, so the T cells may come from the graft donor. Sample: PBMCs, mostly from graft donor cells, taken 180 days after TCRalphabeta/CD19-depleted stem cell transplant. The CDR3 reads CASSFADDADTQYF. The DNA of the CDR3 is TGCGCCAGCAGCTTTGCGGACGACGCAGATACGCAGTATTTT.